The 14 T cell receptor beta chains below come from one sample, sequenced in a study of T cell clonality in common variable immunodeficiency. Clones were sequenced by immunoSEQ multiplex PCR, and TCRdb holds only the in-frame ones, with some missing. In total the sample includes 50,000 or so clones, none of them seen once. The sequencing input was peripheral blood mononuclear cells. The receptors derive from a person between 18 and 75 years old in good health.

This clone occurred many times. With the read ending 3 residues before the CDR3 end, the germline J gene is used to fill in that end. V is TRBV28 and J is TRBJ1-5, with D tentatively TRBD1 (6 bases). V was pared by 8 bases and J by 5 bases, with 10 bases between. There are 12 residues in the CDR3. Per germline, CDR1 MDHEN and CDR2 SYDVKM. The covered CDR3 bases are TGTGCCAGCTGGGGGGGCCATCAGCCC. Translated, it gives CASWGGHQP. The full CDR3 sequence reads CASWGGHQPQHF.

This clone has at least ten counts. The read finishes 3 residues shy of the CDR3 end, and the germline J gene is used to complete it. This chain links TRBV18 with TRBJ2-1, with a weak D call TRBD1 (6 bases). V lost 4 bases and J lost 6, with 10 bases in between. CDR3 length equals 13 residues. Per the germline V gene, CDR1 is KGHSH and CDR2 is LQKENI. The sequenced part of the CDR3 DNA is TGTGCCAGCTCACGGGACACACGCAATGAG. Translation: CASSRDTRNE. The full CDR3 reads CASSRDTRNEQFF.

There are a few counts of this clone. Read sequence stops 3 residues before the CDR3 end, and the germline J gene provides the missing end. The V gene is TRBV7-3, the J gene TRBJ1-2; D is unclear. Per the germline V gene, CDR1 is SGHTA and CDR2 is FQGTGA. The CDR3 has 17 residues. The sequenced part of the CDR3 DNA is TGTGCCAGCAGCTTATTGGGTGATTTGGCTACCGACAATGAC. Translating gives CASSLLGDLATDND. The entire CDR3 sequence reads CASSLLGDLATDNDYTF.

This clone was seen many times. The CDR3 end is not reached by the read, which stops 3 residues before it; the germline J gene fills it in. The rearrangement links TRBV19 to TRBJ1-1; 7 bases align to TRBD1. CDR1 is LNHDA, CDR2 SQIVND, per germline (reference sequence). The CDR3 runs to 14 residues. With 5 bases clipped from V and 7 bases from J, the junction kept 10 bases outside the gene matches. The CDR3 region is CASSAETGNGEAFF. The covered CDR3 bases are TGTGCCAGTAGTGCAGAGACAGGGAATGGTGAA.

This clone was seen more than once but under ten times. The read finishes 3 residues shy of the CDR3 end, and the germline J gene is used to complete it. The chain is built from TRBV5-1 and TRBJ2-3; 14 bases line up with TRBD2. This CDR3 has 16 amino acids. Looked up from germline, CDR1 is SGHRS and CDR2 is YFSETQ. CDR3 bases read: TGCGCCAGCAGCACCCCGGGACTAGCGGGAGTGGAGACG. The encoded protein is CASSTPGLAGVET. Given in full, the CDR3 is CASSTPGLAGVETQYF. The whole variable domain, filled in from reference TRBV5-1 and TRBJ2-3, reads KAGVTQTPRYLIKTRGQQVTLSCSPISGHRSVSWYQQTPGQGLQFLFEYFSETQRNKGNFPGRFSGRQFSNSRSEMNVSTLELGDSALYLCASSTPGLAGVETQYFGPGTRLTVL.

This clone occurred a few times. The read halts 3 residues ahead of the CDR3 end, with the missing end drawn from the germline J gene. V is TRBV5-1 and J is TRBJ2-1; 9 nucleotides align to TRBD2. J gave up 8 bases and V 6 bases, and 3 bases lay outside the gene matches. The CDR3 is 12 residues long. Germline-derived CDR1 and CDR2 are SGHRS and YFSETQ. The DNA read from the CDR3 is TGCGCCAGCACTAGCGGGATTGATGAG. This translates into CASTSGIDE. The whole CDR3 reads CASTSGIDEQFF.

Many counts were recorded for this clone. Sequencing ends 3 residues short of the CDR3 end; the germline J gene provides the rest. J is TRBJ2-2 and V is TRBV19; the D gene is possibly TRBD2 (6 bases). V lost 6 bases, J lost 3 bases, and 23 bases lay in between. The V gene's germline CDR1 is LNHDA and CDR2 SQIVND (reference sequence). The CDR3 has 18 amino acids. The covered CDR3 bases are TGTGCCAGTAGGCACAACCCAGCAAGACTAGAGTACACCGGGGAG. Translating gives CASRHNPARLEYTGE. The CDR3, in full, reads CASRHNPARLEYTGELFF.

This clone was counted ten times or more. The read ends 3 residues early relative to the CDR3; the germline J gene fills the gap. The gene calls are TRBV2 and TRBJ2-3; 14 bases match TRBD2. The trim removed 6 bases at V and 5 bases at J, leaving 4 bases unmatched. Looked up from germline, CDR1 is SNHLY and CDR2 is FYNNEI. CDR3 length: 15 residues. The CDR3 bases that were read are TGTGCCAGCAGCAGACTAGCGGGAGGGGGAGATACG. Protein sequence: CASSRLAGGGDT. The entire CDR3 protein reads CASSRLAGGGDTQYF.

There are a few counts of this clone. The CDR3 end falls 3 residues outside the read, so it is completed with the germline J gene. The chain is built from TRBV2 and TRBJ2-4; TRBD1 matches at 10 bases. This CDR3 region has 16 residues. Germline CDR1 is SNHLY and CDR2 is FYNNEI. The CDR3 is CASSDVWDRGSYGQYF. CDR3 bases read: TGTGCCAGCAGTGATGTTTGGGACAGGGGTTCCTATGGT.

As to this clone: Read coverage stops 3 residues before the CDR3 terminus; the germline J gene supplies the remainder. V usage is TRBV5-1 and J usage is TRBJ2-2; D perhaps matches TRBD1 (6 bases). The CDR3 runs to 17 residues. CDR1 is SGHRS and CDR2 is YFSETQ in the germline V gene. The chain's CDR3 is CASSLGGRGSTNEKLFF. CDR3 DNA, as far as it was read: TGCGCCAGCAGCTTGGGCGGCAGGGGTTCGACTAATGAAAAG.

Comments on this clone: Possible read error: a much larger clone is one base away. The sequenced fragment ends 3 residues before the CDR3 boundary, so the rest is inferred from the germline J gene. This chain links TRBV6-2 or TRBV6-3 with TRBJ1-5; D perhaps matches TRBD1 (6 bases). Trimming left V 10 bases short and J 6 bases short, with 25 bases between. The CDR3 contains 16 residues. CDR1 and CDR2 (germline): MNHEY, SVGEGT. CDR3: CATGDRGGQPSQPQHF. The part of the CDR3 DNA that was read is TGTGCCACCGGGGATCGCGGCGGACAGCCCAGTCAGCCC.

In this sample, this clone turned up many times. CDR3 loop: CSARDLGQVILNTQYF. The part of the CDR3 DNA that was read is TGCAGTGCTAGAGATCTGGGACAGGTGATCTTAAATACG. The rearrangement joins TRBV20-1 to TRBJ2-3, with 8 bases aligning to TRBD1. The read stops 3 residues short of the end of the CDR3; the missing end is completed from the germline J gene. CDR3 length: 16 amino acids. With 0 bases clipped from V and 7 bases from J, the junction kept 12 bases outside the gene matches. Germline V gives CDR1 DFQATT, CDR2 SNEGSKA (reference sequence).

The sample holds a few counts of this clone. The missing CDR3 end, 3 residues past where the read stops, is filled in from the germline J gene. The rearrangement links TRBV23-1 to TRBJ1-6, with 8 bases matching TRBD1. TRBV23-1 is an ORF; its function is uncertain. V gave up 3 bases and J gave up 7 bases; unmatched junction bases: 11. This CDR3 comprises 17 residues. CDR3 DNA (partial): TGCGCCAGCAGTCACCTTACCTCCGGGACAGGAAATTCACCC. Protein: CASSHLTSGTGNSP. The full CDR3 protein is CASSHLTSGTGNSPLHF.

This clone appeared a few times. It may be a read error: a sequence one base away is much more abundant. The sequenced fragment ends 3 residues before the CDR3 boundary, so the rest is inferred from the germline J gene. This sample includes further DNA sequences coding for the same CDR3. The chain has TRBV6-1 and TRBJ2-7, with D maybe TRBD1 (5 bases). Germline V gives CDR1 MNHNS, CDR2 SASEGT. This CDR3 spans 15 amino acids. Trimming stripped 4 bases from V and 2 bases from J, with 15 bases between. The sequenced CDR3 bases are TGTGCCAGCAGTGGAGCCAGGGAAATCACCTACGAG. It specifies CASSGAREITYE. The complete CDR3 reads CASSGAREITYEQYF.